The clone carrying this TCR beta chain was seen just once. The sample belongs to a study of blood T cell repertoires in COVID-19. Study-wide context: Collection of acute and convalescent COVID-19 samples took place in the United States, Italy and Spain. The analysed material was cDNA or gDNA that came from T cells, B-cell-depleted T cells, or PBMCs.

In the original processing: How many nucleated cells were present was estimated from reference gene primer amplification. Clones were read by immunoSEQ multiplex PCR, and TCRdb kept only the in-frame ones, dropping some. For V, J and clone size, that table is used; D and trimming come from the DNA. The table lists some 78,000 clones, roughly 90% of them singletons. There are 20 residues in the CDR3. Per germline, CDR1 MNHEY and CDR2 SVGEGT. After removal of 5 bases from V and 2 bases from J, the junction contained 19 bases not matched to a gene. The chain has TRBV6-2 or TRBV6-3 and TRBJ2-4; TRBD2 aligns across 9 bases. The specimen was peripheral blood. This receptor was identified in an elderly woman with active or convalescent COVID-19. The CDR3 nucleotides read TGTGCCAGCAGTCCCGAAACTTCGCTTAGCGGGAGAGTGACCAAAAACATTCAGTACTTC. It specifies CASSPETSLSGRVTKNIQYF.